This TCR beta chain was observed in a study of shared clonotypes between healthy human individuals. Study-wide findings and caveats: The donor pool, a small one, limited the genetic and exposure-history diversity represented. Non-shared clonotypes had lower generation probabilities than clonotypes shared by all four sorted-subset donors.

Study donors comprised healthy, HIV-negative adults devoid of recent acute infection or vaccination. Several immunoSEQ 96-well plates shared each subset's DNA, each plate a replicate. Libraries were prepared by immunoSEQ multiplex PCR; TCRdb keeps only in-frame clonotypes and omits some of them. The repertoire consists of some 2,000,000 clones, with around 95% occurring once and the leading ten covering 0.1% to 0.15%. This CDR3 has 14 amino acids. CDR1 and CDR2 (germline): SGHRS, YFSETQ. Trimming shortened V by 0 bases and J by 1 base, and 4 bases separated the two germline ends. In regard to this clone: Its antigen is undetermined. The same CDR3 also results from other DNA sequences found in this sample.

The clonotype originates from a man aged 18 to 30 in good health. The genes are TRBV5-1 and TRBJ2-2; D gene unclear. The sample taken for sequencing was naive CD4+ T cells sorted from blood. Sample subset: CD45RA+ positively selected. The CDR3 reads CASSLALNTGELFF. The DNA for the CDR3 is TGCGCCAGCAGCTTGGCTCTGAACACCGGGGAGCTGTTTTTT.